The 20 T cell receptor beta chains presented below share a single source sample, sequenced in a study of blood T cell repertoires in COVID-19. TCRdb keeps only in-frame clones here, not all; method: immunoSEQ multiplex PCR. In the table there are 97,000 or so clones, approximately 88% of which are singletons. The material sequenced was peripheral blood. These receptors originate from a human donor in a cohort sampled during active COVID-19.

CDR3 bases: TGTGCCAGCTCACCATTGTGGGAGCCCTCTTCGGGGACCCAGTACTTC. Translating gives CASSPLWEPSSGTQYF. This chain connects TRBV18 to TRBJ2-5; tentative D call: TRBD2 (5 bases). Trimming stripped 2 bases from V and 7 bases from J, with 20 bases between. The CDR3 loop spans 16 amino acids. CDR1 is KGHSH and CDR2 is LQKENI in the germline V gene.

The V call is TRBV24-1, the J call TRBJ2-2; TRBD2 matches 14 bases. The V and J ends lost 10 bases and 3 bases, in that order; junction bases with no gene match: 0. This CDR3 has 14 residues. The germline CDR1 and CDR2 sequences are KGHDR and SFDVKD. CDR3 region: CATGLAGDTGELFF. For the CDR3, the DNA is TGTGCCACGGGACTAGCGGGGGACACCGGGGAGCTGTTTTTT.

The chain carries TRBV28 and TRBJ1-2; TRBD1 is a possible D gene (6 bases). CDR1 and CDR2 from the germline V gene are MDHEN and SYDVKM. Trimming shortened V by 8 bases and J by 7 bases, and 14 bases separated the two germline ends. CDR3 length: 12 residues. The CDR3 sequence: CASGLLQGGYTF. Written as DNA, the CDR3 is TGTGCCAGCGGGCTTCTACAGGGTGGCTACACCTTC.

Only one count was recorded for this clone. J is TRBJ2-5 and V is TRBV2, with D perhaps TRBD2 (6 bases). The V end was cut by 2 bases, the J end by 2 bases, with 9 bases between. CDR1 is SNHLY and CDR2 is FYNNEI in the germline V gene. The CDR3 covers 14 residues. CDR3: CASSESGGQETQYF. The CDR3 bases are TGTGCCAGCAGTGAAAGTGGGGGGCAAGAGACCCAGTACTTC.

The chain links TRBV7-6 to TRBJ2-2; unclear D gene. There are 14 residues in the CDR3. Trimming removed 5 bases at V and 7 bases at J, with 14 bases between. Per germline, CDR1 SGHVS and CDR2 FNYEAQ. The CDR3 region is CASSIPGGRGELFF. Written as DNA, the CDR3 is TGTGCCAGCAGCATTCCCGGCGGCCGCGGGGAGCTGTTTTTT.

The table lists this clone with a count of one. The genes are TRBV7-2 and TRBJ1-2; maybe TRBD1 (6 bases). Germline-derived CDR1 and CDR2 are SGHTA and FQGNSA. The CDR3 contains 15 residues. V was pared by 5 bases and J by 7 bases, with 20 bases between. The chain's CDR3 is CASSPDGGPERGYTF. In DNA, the CDR3 is TGTGCCAGCAGCCCAGACGGGGGGCCGGAGCGTGGCTACACCTTC.

Of note for this clone: A junction boundary mismatches the germline segment, possibly from a read error. V gene TRBV7-7 combines with J gene TRBJ1-1; D might be TRBD1 (6 bases). The CDR3 sequence is 13 residues long. The germline V gene encodes CDR1 SSHAT and CDR2 FNYEAQ (reference sequence). CDR3 DNA sequence: TGTGCTAGCAGCTTAGAAGAGGGGGCTGAAGCTTTCTTT. It encodes CASSLEEGAEAFF.

The J gene is TRBJ1-3, the V gene TRBV4-2; weak D call: TRBD1 (6 bases). From germline, CDR1 is LGHNA and CDR2 YNFKEQ. Trimming left V 0 bases short and J 8 bases short, with 14 bases between. CDR3 length: 15 amino acids. DNA of the CDR3: TGTGCCAGCAGCCAAGAAGATCGGGGGGGCTACACCATATATTTT. This codes for CASSQEDRGGYTIYF.

V gene TRBV7-3 combines with J gene TRBJ1-2; TRBD1 matches 10 bases. V lost 1 base, J lost 10 bases, and 9 bases stayed unmatched. The CDR3 totals 15 residues. CDR1 SGHTA and CDR2 FQGTGA come from the germline V gene. CDR3 sequence: CASSLKGQGQGVYTF. CDR3 coding DNA: TGTGCCAGCAGCTTAAAGGGACAGGGGCAGGGTGTCTACACCTTC.

This CDR3 is CASSLAGQGGHEQYF. The CDR3 DNA follows: TGCGCCAGCAGCTTGGCTGGACAGGGGGGCCACGAGCAGTACTTC. The rearrangement uses TRBV5-1 and TRBJ2-7; 10 bases fit TRBD1. The CDR3 covers 15 residues. Germline V gene sequence: CDR1 SGHRS, CDR2 YFSETQ. The J segment lost 5 bases and the V segment lost 0 bases, leaving 5 bases of the junction unmatched.

This sequence joins TRBV5-5 and TRBJ1-1; 7 bases are a match to TRBD1. The CDR3 totals 15 residues. CDR1 is SGHKS, CDR2 YYEKEE, per germline (reference sequence). V trimming: 2 bases; J trimming: 4 bases; junction bases outside the gene matches: 8. CDR3 DNA sequence: TGTGCCAGCAGCTTTTTACAGGGGAAGGCCACTGAAGCTTTCTTT. Residues: CASSFLQGKATEAFF. Full variable domain (rest looked up from reference TRBV5-5 and TRBJ1-1): DAGVTQSPTHLIKTRGQQVTLRCSPISGHKSVSWYQQVLGQGPQFIFQYYEKEERGRGNFPDRFSARQFPNYSSELNVNALLLGDSALYLCASSFLQGKATEAFFGQGTRLTVV.

The J gene is TRBJ2-1, the V gene TRBV18; 8 bases align to TRBD2. Germline V gene data show CDR1 as KGHSH and CDR2 as LQKENI. J was trimmed by 9 bases and V by 3 bases; bases with no gene match: 7. CDR3 length: 14 residues. CDR3 amino acids: CASSPISGAREQFF. The DNA of the CDR3 is TGTGCCAGCTCACCGATTAGCGGGGCCCGTGAGCAGTTCTTC.

This clone was seen a single time. CDR3 sequence: CASSSPRGGFGELFF. As DNA, the CDR3 is TGTGCCAGTAGCTCCCCCCGAGGGGGCTTCGGGGAGCTGTTTTTT. V is TRBV19 and J is TRBJ2-2; TRBD1 matches at 7 bases. The CDR3 runs 15 residues. The V gene's germline CDR1 is LNHDA and CDR2 SQIVND (reference sequence). V shed 6 bases, J shed 7 bases, and the junction held 11 bases outside the gene matches.

The chain is built from TRBV10-3 and TRBJ2-3; weak D call: TRBD2 (6 bases). The V end was cut by 6 bases, the J end by 2 bases, with 15 bases between. This CDR3 is 15 amino acids long. The V gene's germline CDR1 is ENHRY and CDR2 SYGVKD. CDR3 in amino acids: CAIRPGLQLTDTQYF. The CDR3 coding sequence is TGTGCCATCAGACCGGGACTTCAACTCACAGATACGCAGTATTTT.

This clone has more than one count but fewer than ten. V is TRBV5-1 and J is TRBJ2-3; 9 bases match TRBD2. This CDR3 spans 17 amino acids. The germline CDR1 and CDR2 sequences are SGHRS and YFSETQ. Germline trimming cut 0 bases from V and 0 bases from J; bases unmatched to any gene: 5. The CDR3 coding sequence is TGCGCCAGCAGCTTGGGGTCTAGCGGGGCTAGCACAGATACGCAGTATTTT. Translation gives CASSLGSSGASTDTQYF.

The genes are TRBV4-3 and TRBJ1-1; D is possibly TRBD1 (6 bases). Looked up from germline, CDR1 is LGHNA and CDR2 is YSLEER. This CDR3 comprises 14 residues. Between the trimmed V and J ends, which lost 3 bases and 4 bases, there was a span of 12 bases. The CDR3 DNA is TGCGCCAGCAGCCAGTTACAGGGTACCACTGAAGCTTTCTTT. It yields the protein CASSQLQGTTEAFF.

This sequence joins TRBV5-1 and TRBJ1-4; 9 bases are a match to TRBD1. This CDR3 is 14 amino acids long. V lost 0 bases, J lost 8 bases, and 2 bases stayed unmatched. From germline, CDR1 is SGHRS and CDR2 YFSETQ. CDR3 bases: TGCGCCAGCAGCTTGGGACAGGGGGGAGAAAAACTGTTTTTT. It specifies CASSLGQGGEKLFF.

This rearrangement joins TRBV5-1 to TRBJ2-1; D is uncertain. The V gene's germline CDR1 is SGHRS and CDR2 YFSETQ. This CDR3 has 14 amino acids. With 4 bases removed from V and 4 bases from J, the gap between germline ends came to 12 bases. This CDR3 reads CASSPGSIYNEQFF. The CDR3, as DNA: TGCGCCAGCAGCCCAGGCAGCATTTACAATGAGCAGTTCTTC. Based on the CDR3 plus reference TRBV5-1 and TRBJ2-1, the full variable domain is KAGVTQTPRYLIKTRGQQVTLSCSPISGHRSVSWYQQTPGQGLQFLFEYFSETQRNKGNFPGRFSGRQFSNSRSEMNVSTLELGDSALYLCASSPGSIYNEQFFGPGTRLTVL.

The CDR3 here is CASSASRGNYGYTF. The CDR3, as DNA: TGTGCCAGCAGCGCATCAAGGGGCAACTATGGCTACACCTTC. The chain is built from TRBV4-2 and TRBJ1-2, with D possibly being TRBD1 (5 bases). Per germline, CDR1 LGHNA and CDR2 YNFKEQ. The CDR3 totals 14 residues. The germline V and J ends were trimmed by 5 bases and 2 bases, with 12 bases remaining between them.

The chain employs TRBV19 and TRBJ2-7, with D possibly matching TRBD1 (5 bases). V gave up 3 bases and J gave up 2 bases, with 14 bases separating them. Looked up from germline, CDR1 is LNHDA and CDR2 is SQIVND (reference sequence). The CDR3 extends over 15 amino acids. The DNA for the CDR3 is TGTGCCAGTAGTATTTTAGGTGGCAGGGCCTACGAGCAGTACTTC. Translated: CASSILGGRAYEQYF.